The 15 T cell receptor beta chains below all came from one sample that was sequenced in a study of blood T cells in healthy people across ages. PCR was performed a second time for roughly 7 to 11 cycles using a sample-barcoded 5' primer and a J-beta primer mix. Using its own MiXCR run on the 5' RACE reads, TCRdb lists one record per CDR3 protein. Found here are roughly 830,000 distinct CDR3 sequences, less than 80% of them singletons; the top ten hold about 30%. What was sequenced was blood. Receptors originate from a man aged 30 to 39 in good health.

This clonotype was observed a few times. DNA for the CDR3: TGCGCCAGCAGCCAAGACAGGGCTTCCAGACAAGAGACCCAGTACTTC. Its protein is CASSQDRASRQETQYF. The rearrangement uses TRBV4-3 and TRBJ2-5, with D maybe TRBD1 (5 bases). The germline V and J ends were trimmed by 0 bases and 2 bases, with 13 bases remaining between them. The CDR3 sequence is 16 residues long. The germline CDR1 and CDR2 sequences are LGHNA and YSLEER.

The chain couples TRBV20-1 to TRBJ1-5; 8 nucleotides align to TRBD1. This CDR3 spans 14 amino acids. Germline CDR1 is DFQATT and CDR2 is SNEGSKA (reference sequence). J lost 5 bases, V lost 4 bases, and 7 bases had no gene match. CDR3 nucleotides: TGCAGTGCTAACGCCGGACAGGGTGATCAGCCCCAGCATTTT. This translates into CSANAGQGDQPQHF.

This clonotype was recorded a few times. V is TRBV7-9 and J is TRBJ2-1; the D is unclear. CDR1 and CDR2 (germline): SEHNR, FQNEAQ (reference sequence). The CDR3 is 14 residues long. V shed 8 bases and J shed 0 bases, with 11 bases lying between them. The CDR3 DNA is TGTGCCAGCTTCTTATCTCTCTCCTACAATGAGCAGTTCTTC. Amino acid sequence: CASFLSLSYNEQFF.

This clonotype occurred a few times. The genes are TRBV5-1 and TRBJ2-3, with D unresolved. Germline lookup yields CDR1 SGHRS and CDR2 YFSETQ. The CDR3 consists of 14 residues. Trimming cost V 6 bases and J 0 bases, with 11 bases left between them. The CDR3 bases are TGCGCCAGCAACCAAGCACCTAGCACAGATACGCAGTATTTT. Its protein is CASNQAPSTDTQYF.

This clonotype has a handful of counts. This rearrangement joins TRBV28 to TRBJ2-5, with D maybe TRBD1 (5 bases). Germline loops: CDR1 MDHEN, CDR2 SYDVKM. The CDR3 is 16 amino acids. Between the trimmed V and J ends, which lost 6 bases and 2 bases, there was a span of 19 bases. The CDR3 spells CASSNFREGEQETQYF. CDR3 DNA sequence: TGTGCCAGCAGCAATTTCAGGGAAGGAGAGCAAGAGACCCAGTACTTC.

The chain employs TRBV6-1 and TRBJ2-7, with 7 bases matching TRBD1. The germline gives CDR1 MNHNS, CDR2 SASEGT. This CDR3 is 13 amino acids long. V lost 5 bases and J lost 5; bases outside the gene matches: 6. The CDR3 loop is CASSPGTVHEQYF. CDR3 in DNA: TGTGCCAGCAGTCCCGGGACAGTCCACGAGCAGTACTTC.

This clonotype has a handful of counts. CDR3: CASSYGRAAREEQYF. CDR3 DNA: TGTGCCAGCAGTTACGGACGGGCCGCGAGGGAGGAGCAGTACTTC. This sequence joins TRBV6-2 or TRBV6-3 and TRBJ2-7; weak D call: TRBD2 (5 bases). The V gene's germline CDR1 is MNHEY and CDR2 SVGEGT. Trimming pared 2 bases from V and 7 bases from J, leaving 18 bases between. There are 15 residues in the CDR3.

The rearrangement links TRBV7-2 to TRBJ2-5; TRBD1 or TRBD2 may be the D gene (5 bases each). V was shortened by 2 bases and J by 4 bases, with 11 bases between the two germline ends. The germline V gene encodes CDR1 SGHTA and CDR2 FQGNSA. This CDR3 is 14 amino acids long. CDR3 nucleotides: TGTGCCAGCAGCTTACGAGGGCAGGGAGAGACCCAGTACTTC. Protein sequence: CASSLRGQGETQYF.

This chain links TRBV27 with TRBJ1-2; no definite D call. Germline V gene data show CDR1 as MNHEY and CDR2 as SMNVEV (reference sequence). Trimming removed 7 bases from V and 0 bases from J, with 12 bases in between. The CDR3 runs to 14 residues. The CDR3 nucleotides are TGTGCCAGCACGTCCCTGGGGTCTAACTATGGCTACACCTTC. This translates into CASTSLGSNYGYTF.

The chain employs TRBV4-2 and TRBJ1-2; 7 nucleotides match TRBD1. With 5 bases clipped from V and 4 bases from J, the junction kept 7 bases outside the gene matches. This CDR3 has 14 amino acids. Germline V gene sequence: CDR1 LGHNA, CDR2 YNFKEQ. The CDR3 nucleotides are TGTGCCAGCAGCGCTGGCAGGGGGGCCTATGGCTACACCTTC. Encoded protein: CASSAGRGAYGYTF.

This clonotype was recorded a few times. The chain carries TRBV10-3 and TRBJ2-4; D might be TRBD2 (7 bases). Gene TRBJ2-7 matches the end of the DNA better, so the J call may be wrong. The CDR3 is 14 residues long. From germline, CDR1 is ENHRY and CDR2 SYGVKD. CDR3 DNA: TGTGCCATCAGTGAGGGGGGGGCAACCTACGAGCAGTACTTC. Translating gives CAISEGGATYEQYF.

Only a few counts were recorded for this clonotype. J is TRBJ2-3 and V is TRBV30, with D perhaps matching TRBD2 (6 bases). CDR1 is GTSNPN and CDR2 is SVGIG in the germline V gene (reference sequence). V gave up 3 bases and J gave up 4 bases, with 8 bases separating them. The CDR3 covers 12 residues. CDR3 in DNA: TGTGCCTGGAGAGCTAGCGCAGATACGCAGTATTTT. It is translated as CAWRASADTQYF.

This clonotype has only a few counts. J is TRBJ1-2 and V is TRBV6-1; 7 positions match TRBD1. This CDR3 has 13 amino acids. Germline values: CDR1 MNHNS, CDR2 SASEGT. V lost 6 bases to trimming and J lost 4 bases; unmatched junction nucleotides: 5. CDR3 sequence reads: CASREGQIYGYTF. The CDR3 DNA reads as TGTGCCAGCAGGGAGGGACAGATCTATGGCTACACCTTC.

V gene TRBV29-1 combines with J gene TRBJ1-1; D call uncertain. Per the germline V gene, CDR1 is SQVTM and CDR2 is ANQGSEA. The CDR3 runs 14 residues. V gave up 4 bases and J gave up 1 base, with 13 bases separating them. For the CDR3, the DNA is TGCAGCGTTGTCGGGTCTAGTTGGAACACTGAAGCTTTCTTT. This translates into CSVVGSSWNTEAFF.

The rearrangement links TRBV4-2 to TRBJ2-7; tentatively, D is TRBD2 (6 bases). The CDR3 runs 16 residues. Germline CDR1 LGHNA, CDR2 YNFKEQ. Trimming cost V 0 bases and J 10 bases, with 22 bases left between them. The CDR3 reads CASSQESAGSWLSQYF. The CDR3 region has the DNA TGTGCCAGCAGCCAAGAATCTGCGGGGAGTTGGTTGTCCCAGTACTTC.